The clone carrying this T cell receptor beta chain has at least ten counts. The antigen is unknown. The authors built TCR beta libraries using iRepertoire HTBI primers and Arm-PCR of CDR3 regions. From the multiplex PCR reads, TCRdb called clonotypes with MiXCR, one entry per CDR3 protein. The profile covers about 470,000 distinct CDR3 sequences, with around 20% appearing a single time and 6.5% to 10% taken by the ten largest. These data come from a study of regulatory T cells in long-lasting Graves disease. This CDR3 comprises 12 residues. Germline lookup yields CDR1 GTSNPN and CDR2 SVGIG (reference sequence). Trimming removed 2 bases from V and 6 bases from J, with 10 bases in between. Notes on the study in general: Whereas new patients shared 1,000 or so public clonotypes, persistent patients shared more, at about 2,700.

Indicated time point: persistent/refractory GD, antithyroid drugs over 5 years with positive TRAb. From PBMCs, RNA was extracted and then used to make the TCR library. Material: peripheral blood mononuclear cells (PBMCs), obtained when the disease was refractory, from a patient treated with antithyroid drugs. The receptor's source is a female donor with Graves disease. The chain uses TRBV30 and TRBJ1-2; D possibly corresponds to TRBD1 (5 bases). CDR3 residues: CAWSRQIDGYTF. The CDR3 DNA sequence: TGTGCCTGGAGTCGACAGATTGATGGCTACACCTTC.